Listed below are T cell receptor beta chains from one sample, sequenced in a study of blood T cell repertoires in COVID-19. Generated by immunoSEQ multiplex PCR, the TCRdb table keeps only in-frame clones and is missing some. Found here are hundreds of thousands of clones, approximately 81% of them singletons; the top ten hold 18%. Source material: PBMCs or T cells enriched from blood (not recorded which). These receptors were collected from a middle-aged man who had recovered from COVID-19. Each CDR3 is given with its conserved first and last residue. The D gene is left open where the match is weak. The size field is filled for only some rows; it gives once, few, many or a size class.

J: TRBJ2-2
V: TRBV12-5
D: NA
size: NA
CDR3: CASAPRAGELFF
DNA: TGTGCTAGTGCGCCGCGAGCCGGGGAGCTGTTTTTT

J: TRBJ2-2
V: TRBV4-1
D: NA
size: NA
CDR3: CASSPVGGSGELFF
DNA: TGCGCCAGCAGCCCAGTGGGGGGTTCCGGGGAGCTGTTTTTT

J: TRBJ2-4
V: TRBV9
D: NA
size: NA
CDR3: CASSENAGGAGGTANIQYF
DNA: TGTGCCAGCAGCGAAAATGCCGGGGGGGCAGGGGGAACCGCAAACATTCAGTACTTC

J: TRBJ2-3
V: TRBV24-1
D: TRBD2
size: NA
CDR3: CATSDPPGREGADTQYF
DNA: TGTGCCACCAGTGACCCCCCCGGGCGGGAGGGGGCAGATACGCAGTATTTT

J: TRBJ1-2
V: TRBV5-1
D: NA
size: NA
CDR3: CASSQEASGGYTF
DNA: TGCGCCAGCAGCCAGGAGGCCTCGGGTGGCTACACCTTC

J: TRBJ1-6
V: TRBV12-5
D: TRBD1
size: few
CDR3: CASGLGQGNNSPLHF
DNA: TGTGCTAGTGGTTTGGGACAGGGAAATAATTCACCCCTCCACTTT

J: TRBJ2-5
V: TRBV7-2
D: NA
size: once
CDR3: CASSFQNGQETQYF
DNA: TGTGCCAGCAGCTTCCAAAACGGGCAAGAGACCCAGTACTTC

J: TRBJ1-2
V: TRBV6-2/TRBV6-3
D: NA
size: NA
CDR3: CASSKLDTFTGYTF
DNA: TGTGCCAGCAGTAAACTGGACACCTTCACTGGCTACACCTTC

J: TRBJ2-1
V: TRBV24-1
D: TRBD2
size: few
CDR3: CATSDHSGSSYNEQFF
DNA: TGTGCCACCAGTGATCATAGCGGGAGCTCCTACAATGAGCAGTTCTTC

J: TRBJ2-7
V: TRBV4-1
D: NA
size: NA
CDR3: CASSQDRDSHYEQYF
DNA: TGCGCCAGCAGCCAGGACCGGGACTCTCACTACGAGCAGTACTTC